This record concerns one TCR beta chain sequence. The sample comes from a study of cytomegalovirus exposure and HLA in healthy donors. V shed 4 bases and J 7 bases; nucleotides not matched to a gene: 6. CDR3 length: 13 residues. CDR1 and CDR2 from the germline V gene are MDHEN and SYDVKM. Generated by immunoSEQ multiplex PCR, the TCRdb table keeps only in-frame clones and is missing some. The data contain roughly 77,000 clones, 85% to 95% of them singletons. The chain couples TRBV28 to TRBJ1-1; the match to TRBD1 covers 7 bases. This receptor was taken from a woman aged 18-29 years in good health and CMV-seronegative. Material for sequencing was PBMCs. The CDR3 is CASSSTRQGEAFF. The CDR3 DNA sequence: TGTGCCAGCAGTTCGACCCGACAGGGTGAAGCTTTCTTT. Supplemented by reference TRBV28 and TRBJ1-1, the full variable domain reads DVKVTQSSRYLVKRTGEKVFLECVQDMDHENMFWYRQDPGLGLRLIYFSYDVKMKEKGDIPEGYSVSREKKERFSLILESASTNQTSMYLCASSSTRQGEAFFGQGTRLTVV.